The table lists the clone carrying this T cell receptor (beta chain) with many counts. This sample was included in a study of T cells after yellow fever vaccination. Study background: Fractions low in cell number were prepared with SMART-Seq v4 Ultra Low Input.

UMIs were added to TCR cDNA along with a universal primer site when it was made by 5'RACE template switching. TCRdb redid the calling of the 5' RACE reads with MiXCR, one entry per CDR3 protein. This table has about 150,000 distinct CDR3 sequences, around 6.3% appearing once. The germline V gene has CDR1 WSHSY and CDR2 SAAADI. CDR3 size: 15 residues. The trim removed 5 bases at V and 5 bases at J, leaving 9 bases unmatched. The rearrangement joins TRBV10-2 to TRBJ2-7, with TRBD2 matching over 10 bases. This clonotype was sampled from a man aged 25-45 years who received the YFV17D yellow fever vaccine. Source: CD4+ T cells sorted from PBMCs, taken 10 days after the yellow fever booster vaccination. The CDR3 reads CASSLTSGVPNEQYF. The CDR3 region has the DNA TGCGCCAGCAGTCTAACTAGCGGGGTTCCCAACGAGCAGTACTTC.